This TCR beta chain comes out of a study of early T cells in non-severe SARS-CoV-2 infection. About the study: Sequencing of unsorted whole blood was done on bulk RNA, leaving chains unpaired.

Germline loops: CDR1 SGHAT, CDR2 FQNNGV. The length of the CDR3 is 15 residues. V lost 3 bases and J lost 5, with 14 bases in between. Each single cDNA molecule received a unique molecular identifier. TCRdb reanalysed the 5' RACE reads using MiXCR and keeps one entry per CDR3 protein. The table records some 76,000 distinct CDR3 sequences, roughly a sixth of them present only once. This clonotype was detected only a few times. Its specificity is not known. Study-wide results and limits: Lookups in VDJdb leaned toward anti-spike CD8 responses and missed private and CD4 specificities.

The chain couples TRBV11-2 to TRBJ2-1; weak D call: TRBD2 (6 bases). Sample: whole blood. The sequence was obtained from an adult who was a healthcare worker with PCR-confirmed SARS-CoV-2 infection or an uninfected control (not recorded which). The CDR3 sequence is CASSFGRFLNNEQFF. CDR3 nucleotide sequence: TGTGCCAGCAGCTTTGGGAGGTTCTTAAACAATGAGCAGTTCTTC.